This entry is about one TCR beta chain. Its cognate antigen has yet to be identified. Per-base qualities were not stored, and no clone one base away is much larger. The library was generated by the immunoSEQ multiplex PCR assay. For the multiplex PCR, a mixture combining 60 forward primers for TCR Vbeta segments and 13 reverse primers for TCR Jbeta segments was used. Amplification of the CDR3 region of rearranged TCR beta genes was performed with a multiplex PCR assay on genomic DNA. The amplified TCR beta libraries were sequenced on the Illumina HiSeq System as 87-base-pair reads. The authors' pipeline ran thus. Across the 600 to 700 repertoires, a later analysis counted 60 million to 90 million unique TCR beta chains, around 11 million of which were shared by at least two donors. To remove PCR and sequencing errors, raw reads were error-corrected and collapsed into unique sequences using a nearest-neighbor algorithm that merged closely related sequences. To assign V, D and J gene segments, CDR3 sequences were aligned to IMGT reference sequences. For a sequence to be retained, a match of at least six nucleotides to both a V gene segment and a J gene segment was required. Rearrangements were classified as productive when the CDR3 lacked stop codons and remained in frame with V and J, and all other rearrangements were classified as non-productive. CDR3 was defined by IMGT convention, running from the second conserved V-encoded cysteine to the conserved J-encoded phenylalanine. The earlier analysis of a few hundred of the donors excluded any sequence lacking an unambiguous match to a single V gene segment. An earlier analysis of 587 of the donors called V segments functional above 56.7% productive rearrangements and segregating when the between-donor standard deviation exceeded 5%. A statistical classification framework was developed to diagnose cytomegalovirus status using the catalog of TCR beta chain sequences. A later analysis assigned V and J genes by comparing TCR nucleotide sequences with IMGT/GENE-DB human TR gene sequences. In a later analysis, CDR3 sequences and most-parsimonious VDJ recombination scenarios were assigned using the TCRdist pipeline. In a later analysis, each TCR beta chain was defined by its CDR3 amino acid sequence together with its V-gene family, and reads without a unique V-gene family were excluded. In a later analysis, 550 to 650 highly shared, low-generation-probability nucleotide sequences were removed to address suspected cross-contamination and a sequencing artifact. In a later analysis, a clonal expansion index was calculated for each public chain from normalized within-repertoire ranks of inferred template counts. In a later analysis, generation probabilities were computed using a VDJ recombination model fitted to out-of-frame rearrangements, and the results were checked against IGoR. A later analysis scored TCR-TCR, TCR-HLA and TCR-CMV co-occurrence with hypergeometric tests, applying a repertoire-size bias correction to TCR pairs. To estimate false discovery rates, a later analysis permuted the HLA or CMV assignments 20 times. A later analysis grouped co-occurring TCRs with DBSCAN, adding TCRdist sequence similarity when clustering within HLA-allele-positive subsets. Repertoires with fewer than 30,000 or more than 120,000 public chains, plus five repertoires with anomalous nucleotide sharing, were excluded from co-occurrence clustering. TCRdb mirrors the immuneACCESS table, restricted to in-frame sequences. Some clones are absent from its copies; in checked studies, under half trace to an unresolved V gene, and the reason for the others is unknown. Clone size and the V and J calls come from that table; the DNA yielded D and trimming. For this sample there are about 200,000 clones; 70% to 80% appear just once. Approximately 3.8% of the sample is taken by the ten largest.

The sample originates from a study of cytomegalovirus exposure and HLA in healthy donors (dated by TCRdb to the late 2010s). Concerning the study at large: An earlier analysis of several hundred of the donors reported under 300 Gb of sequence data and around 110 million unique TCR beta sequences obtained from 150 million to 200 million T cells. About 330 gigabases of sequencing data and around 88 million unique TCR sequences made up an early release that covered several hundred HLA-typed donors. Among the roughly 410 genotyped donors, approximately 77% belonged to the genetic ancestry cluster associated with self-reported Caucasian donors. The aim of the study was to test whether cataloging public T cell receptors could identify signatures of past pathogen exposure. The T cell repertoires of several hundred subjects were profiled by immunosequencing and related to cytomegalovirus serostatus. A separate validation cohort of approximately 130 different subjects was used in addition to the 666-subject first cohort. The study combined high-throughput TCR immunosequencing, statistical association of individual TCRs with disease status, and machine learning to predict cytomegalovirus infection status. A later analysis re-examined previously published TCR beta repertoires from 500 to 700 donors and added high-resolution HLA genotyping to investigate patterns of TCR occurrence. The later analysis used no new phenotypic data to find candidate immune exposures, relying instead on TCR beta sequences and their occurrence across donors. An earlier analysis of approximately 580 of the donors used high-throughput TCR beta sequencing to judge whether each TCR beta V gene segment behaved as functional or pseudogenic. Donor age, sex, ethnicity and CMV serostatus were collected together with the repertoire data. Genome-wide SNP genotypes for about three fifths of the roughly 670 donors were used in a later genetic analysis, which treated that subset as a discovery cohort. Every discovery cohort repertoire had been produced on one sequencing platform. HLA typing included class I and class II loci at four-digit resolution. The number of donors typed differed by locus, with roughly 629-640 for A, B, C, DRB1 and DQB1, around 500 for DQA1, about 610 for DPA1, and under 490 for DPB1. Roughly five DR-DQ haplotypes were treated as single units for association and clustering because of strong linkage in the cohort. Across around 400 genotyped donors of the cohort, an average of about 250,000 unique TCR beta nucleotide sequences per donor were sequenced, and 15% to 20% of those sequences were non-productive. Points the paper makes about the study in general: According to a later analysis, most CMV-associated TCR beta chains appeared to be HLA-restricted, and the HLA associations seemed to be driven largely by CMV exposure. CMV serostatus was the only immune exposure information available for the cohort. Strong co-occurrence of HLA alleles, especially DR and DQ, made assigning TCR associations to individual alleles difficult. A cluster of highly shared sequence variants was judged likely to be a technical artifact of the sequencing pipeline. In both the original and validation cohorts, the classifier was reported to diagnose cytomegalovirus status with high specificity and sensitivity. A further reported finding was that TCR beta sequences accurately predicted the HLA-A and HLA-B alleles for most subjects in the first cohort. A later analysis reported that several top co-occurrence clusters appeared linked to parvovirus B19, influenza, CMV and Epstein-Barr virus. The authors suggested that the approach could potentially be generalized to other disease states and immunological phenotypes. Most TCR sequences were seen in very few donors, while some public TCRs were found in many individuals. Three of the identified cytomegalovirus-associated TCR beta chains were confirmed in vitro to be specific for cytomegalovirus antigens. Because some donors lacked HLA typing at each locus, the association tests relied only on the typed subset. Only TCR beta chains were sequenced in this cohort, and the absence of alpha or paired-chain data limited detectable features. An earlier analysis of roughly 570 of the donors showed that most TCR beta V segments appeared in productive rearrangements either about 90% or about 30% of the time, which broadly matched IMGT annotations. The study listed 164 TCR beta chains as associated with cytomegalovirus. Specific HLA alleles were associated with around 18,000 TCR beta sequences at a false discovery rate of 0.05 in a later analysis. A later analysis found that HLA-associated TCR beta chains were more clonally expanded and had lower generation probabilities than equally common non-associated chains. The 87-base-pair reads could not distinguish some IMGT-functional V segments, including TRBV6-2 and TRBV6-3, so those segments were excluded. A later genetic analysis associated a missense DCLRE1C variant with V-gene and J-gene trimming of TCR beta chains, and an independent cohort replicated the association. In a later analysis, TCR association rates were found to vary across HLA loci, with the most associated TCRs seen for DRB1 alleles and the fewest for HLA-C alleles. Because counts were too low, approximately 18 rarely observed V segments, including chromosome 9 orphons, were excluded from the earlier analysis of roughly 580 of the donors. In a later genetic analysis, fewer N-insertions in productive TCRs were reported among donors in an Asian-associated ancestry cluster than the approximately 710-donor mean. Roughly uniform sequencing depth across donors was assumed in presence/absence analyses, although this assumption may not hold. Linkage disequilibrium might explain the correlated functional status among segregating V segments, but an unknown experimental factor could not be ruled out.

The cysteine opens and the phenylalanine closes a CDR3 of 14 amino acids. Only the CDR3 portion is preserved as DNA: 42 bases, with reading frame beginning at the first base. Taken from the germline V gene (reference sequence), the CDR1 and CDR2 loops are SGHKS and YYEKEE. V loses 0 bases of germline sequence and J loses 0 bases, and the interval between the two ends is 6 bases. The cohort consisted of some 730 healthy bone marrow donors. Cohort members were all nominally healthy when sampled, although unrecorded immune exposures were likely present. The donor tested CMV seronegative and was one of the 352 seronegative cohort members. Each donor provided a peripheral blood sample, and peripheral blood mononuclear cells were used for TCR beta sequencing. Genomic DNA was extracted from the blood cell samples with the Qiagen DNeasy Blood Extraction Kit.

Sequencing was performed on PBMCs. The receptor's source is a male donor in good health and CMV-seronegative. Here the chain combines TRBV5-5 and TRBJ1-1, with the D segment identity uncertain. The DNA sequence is TGTGCCAGCAGCTTGGGCGGGTTGAACACTGAAGCTTTCTTT. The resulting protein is CASSLGGLNTEAFF.